A single sample is the source of the 28 T cell receptor beta chains below, sequenced in a study of blood T cell repertoires in COVID-19. The protocol was immunoSEQ multiplex PCR, while the TCRdb copy is restricted to in-frame clones and leaves out a portion. The data show 200,000 to 250,000 clones, about nine tenths seen once. Source material: peripheral blood. Source of these receptors: a man in his sixties who had recovered from COVID-19.

The chain employs TRBV28 and TRBJ2-7; D is possibly TRBD1 (6 bases). The CDR3 spans 13 residues. Per the germline V gene, CDR1 is MDHEN and CDR2 is SYDVKM. The V and J ends lost 6 bases and 4 bases respectively, with 13 bases between them. The CDR3 spells CASRTGTLYEQYF. The CDR3 DNA reads as TGTGCCAGCAGAACCGGGACACTGTACGAGCAGTACTTC.

This chain connects TRBV28 to TRBJ1-4; 8 bases fit TRBD1. The germline V gene encodes CDR1 MDHEN and CDR2 SYDVKM. J lost 3 bases, V lost 4 bases, and 4 bases had no gene match. CDR3 length: 15 residues. CDR3 nucleotide sequence: TGTGCCAGCAGTTCCGCAGGGGGCTCTAATGAAAAACTGTTTTTT. It yields the protein CASSSAGGSNEKLFF.

The gene calls are TRBV7-9 and TRBJ2-5, with D unresolved. V was shortened by 1 base and J by 5 bases, with 11 bases between the two germline ends. The CDR3 totals 14 residues. In germline, CDR1 is SEHNR, CDR2 FQNEAQ (reference sequence). This CDR3 is CASSLERDRETQYF. CDR3 DNA sequence: TGTGCCAGCAGCTTAGAGCGCGACCGGGAGACCCAGTACTTC.

This chain links TRBV2 with TRBJ1-5; TRBD1 agrees at 7 bases. Germline CDR1 SNHLY, CDR2 FYNNEI. CDR3 length equals 14 residues. J was trimmed by 7 bases and V by 6 bases; bases with no gene match: 9. The CDR3 DNA follows: TGTGCCAGCAGGTTACGAGGGGGCGTACAGCCCCAGCATTTT. Amino acids: CASRLRGGVQPQHF.

The CDR3 protein is CASSLFSPTNTGELFF. The DNA for the CDR3 is TGTGCCAGCAGCTTATTCTCTCCTACGAACACCGGGGAGCTGTTTTTT. The chain uses TRBV7-2 and TRBJ2-2; the D is unclear. CDR1 is SGHTA, CDR2 FQGNSA, per germline. V dropped 2 bases and J dropped 0 bases, with 10 bases sitting between them. CDR3 length: 16 residues.

The chain combines TRBV13 with TRBJ1-1, with D perhaps matching TRBD1 (5 bases). Trimming removed 5 bases from V and 4 bases from J, with 14 bases in between. Germline V gene lookup returns CDR1 PRHDT and CDR2 FYEKMQ (reference sequence). CDR3 length: 14 residues. CDR3 nucleotide sequence: TGTGCCAGCAGCCCCTCAGGGTACCGCACTGAAGCTTTCTTT. This codes for CASSPSGYRTEAFF.

The CDR3 nucleotides are TGTGCCAGCAGCGCGACGGGACAGGGGTTTTATCAGCCCCAGCATTTT. This gives the protein CASSATGQGFYQPQHF. The chain links TRBV7-2 to TRBJ1-5, with 10 bases that match TRBD1. J lost 5 bases, V lost 5 bases, and 9 bases had no gene match. The CDR3 runs to 16 residues. CDR1 and CDR2 (germline): SGHTA, FQGNSA.

The chain uses TRBV25-1 and TRBJ2-7; maybe TRBD1 (6 bases). Germline assignment: CDR1 MGHDK and CDR2 SYGVNS. The CDR3 has 11 residues. V lost 8 bases to trimming and J lost 3 bases, with 8 bases between them. Here the CDR3 DNA reads TGTGCCAGCGGGGGCGGCTACGAGCAGTACTTC. As protein: CASGGGYEQYF.

This clone has just a few counts. The chain carries TRBV7-2 and TRBJ1-6; the match to TRBD1 covers 8 bases. The germline CDR1 and CDR2 sequences are SGHTA and FQGNSA. The CDR3 totals 15 residues. After removal of 5 bases from V and 7 bases from J, the junction contained 7 bases not matched to a gene. CDR3 DNA sequence: TGTGCCAGCAGCCCCAAGACAGGGGCCAATTCACCCCTCCACTTT. Residues: CASSPKTGANSPLHF. Full variable domain (missing parts from reference TRBV7-2 and TRBJ1-6): GAGVSQSPSNKVTEKGKDVELRCDPISGHTALYWYRQSLGQGLEFLIYFQGNSAPDKSGLPSDRFSAERTGGSVSTLTIQRTQQEDSAVYLCASSPKTGANSPLHFGNGTRLTVT.

This clone was observed a handful of times. Written as DNA, the CDR3 is TGTGCCAGCAGCTTTCCAGGGACAGGGGTTTACGAGCAGTACTTC. Its translation is CASSFPGTGVYEQYF. V usage is TRBV11-2 and J usage is TRBJ2-7, with TRBD1 identical over 10 bases. This CDR3 region has 15 residues. Trimming at V came to 3 bases and at J to 4 bases, leaving 6 bases not matched to a gene. Germline V gives CDR1 SGHAT, CDR2 FQNNGV.

The table lists this clone with a count of one. V is TRBV6-5 and J is TRBJ1-1; TRBD1 matches 9 bases. The V and J ends lost 6 bases and 1 base, in that order; junction bases with no gene match: 6. Germline V gene data show CDR1 as MNHEY and CDR2 as SVGAGI. There are 15 residues in the CDR3. The CDR3 DNA follows: TGTGCCAGCAGGCTCGACAGGGGGGGGAACACTGAAGCTTTCTTT. This sequence encodes CASRLDRGGNTEAFF.

This clone has only a few counts. The chain links TRBV18 to TRBJ2-5, with TRBD2 as a possible D gene (5 bases). Germline V lookup: CDR1 KGHSH, CDR2 LQKENI. Trimming pared 5 bases from V and 5 bases from J, leaving 12 bases between. The CDR3 is 13 residues long. The CDR3 reads CASSSGFSETQYF. For the CDR3, the DNA is TGTGCCAGCTCATCGGGATTTTCGGAGACCCAGTACTTC.

This chain joins TRBV10-1 and TRBJ2-3, with D perhaps matching TRBD2 (5 bases). Germline loops: CDR1 WNHNN, CDR2 SYGVQD (reference sequence). V gave up 0 bases and J gave up 4 bases, with 14 bases separating them. The CDR3 consists of 16 residues. CDR3 residues: CASSESAPEVADTQYF. Here the CDR3 DNA reads TGCGCCAGCAGTGAGTCCGCTCCGGAGGTGGCAGATACGCAGTATTTT.

The rearrangement links TRBV19 to TRBJ1-1; TRBD1 is a possible D gene (5 bases). V was clipped by 3 bases and J by 0 bases, with 14 bases between them. Germline V gene sequence: CDR1 LNHDA, CDR2 SQIVND (reference sequence). The CDR3 spans 16 residues. The CDR3 DNA reads as TGTGCCAGTAGTATTATCAATCGGGGGGTGAACACTGAAGCTTTCTTT. Translated, it gives CASSIINRGVNTEAFF.

The V gene is TRBV4-2, the J gene TRBJ2-1; TRBD2 might be the D (5 bases). V was trimmed by 3 bases and J by 4 bases, leaving 13 bases between them. The CDR3 is made up of 15 amino acids. Germline-derived CDR1 and CDR2 are LGHNA and YNFKEQ. The CDR3 sequence: CASSQIEDLYNEQFF. CDR3 nucleotide sequence: TGTGCCAGCAGCCAGATCGAGGACTTATACAATGAGCAGTTCTTC.

V is TRBV2 and J is TRBJ2-7, with D hard to call. This CDR3 region has 10 residues. V lost 4 bases, J lost 4 bases, and 2 bases lay in between. CDR1 is SNHLY, CDR2 FYNNEI, per germline. Written as DNA, the CDR3 is TGTGCCAGCAGTGCGTACGAGCAGTACTTC. Translation: CASSAYEQYF.

This chain connects TRBV2 to TRBJ2-7; 8 positions match TRBD1. Germline V gives CDR1 SNHLY, CDR2 FYNNEI. The J segment lost 1 base and the V segment lost 5 bases, leaving 7 bases of the junction unmatched. The CDR3 totals 15 residues. The CDR3 sequence is CASSRTGKGSYEQYF. The CDR3 nucleotides read TGTGCCAGCAGTAGGACAGGGAAGGGATCCTACGAGCAGTACTTC.

The chain uses TRBV24-1 and TRBJ2-5; 7 bases align to TRBD2. The CDR3 has 15 residues. Losses at the gene ends were 0 bases for V and 5 bases for J; bases not matched to a gene: 5. CDR1 and CDR2 (germline): KGHDR, SFDVKD. The CDR3 sequence: CATSDLQRGGETQYF. CDR3 DNA: TGTGCCACCAGTGATTTGCAACGGGGAGGGGAGACCCAGTACTTC.

The chain uses TRBV28 and TRBJ1-2, with 7 bases lining up with TRBD1. With 3 bases clipped from V and 2 bases from J, the junction kept 9 bases outside the gene matches. The CDR3 totals 16 residues. Germline V gives CDR1 MDHEN, CDR2 SYDVKM. The CDR3 loop reads CASSLSTGLGNYGYTF. The DNA for the CDR3 is TGTGCCAGCAGTTTGTCGACAGGGTTGGGAAACTATGGCTACACCTTC.

This rearrangement joins TRBV24-1 to TRBJ2-3; 9 bases line up with TRBD1. Per germline, CDR1 KGHDR and CDR2 SFDVKD. The ends lost 4 bases at V and 0 bases at J; junction bases unmatched: 4. CDR3 length equals 16 residues. The CDR3 reads CATSEGTGLSTDTQYF. DNA of the CDR3: TGTGCCACCAGTGAAGGGACAGGGCTGAGCACAGATACGCAGTATTTT.

J is TRBJ1-3 and V is TRBV10-3; D uncertain. From germline, CDR1 is ENHRY and CDR2 SYGVKD. V lost 7 bases and J lost 3, with 13 bases in between. The CDR3 runs to 14 residues. CDR3 sequence: CAIKDSGLGNTIYF. CDR3 in DNA: TGTGCCATCAAGGACTCCGGACTTGGAAACACCATATATTTT.

The rearrangement links TRBV3-1 (or the pseudogene TRBV3-2) to TRBJ1-5; D is undetermined. The CDR3 runs 15 residues. Trimming shortened V by 0 bases and J by 4 bases, and 10 bases separated the two germline ends. The V gene's germline CDR1 is LGHDT and CDR2 YNNKEL (reference sequence). The CDR3 sequence: CASSQDGGSNQPQHF. The DNA for the CDR3 is TGTGCCAGCAGCCAAGACGGCGGATCAAATCAGCCCCAGCATTTT.

The chain has TRBV6-6 and TRBJ2-5, with D perhaps matching TRBD2 (6 bases). V was cut by 8 bases and J by 5 bases, with 24 bases left in between. Germline V gene sequence: CDR1 MNHNY, CDR2 SVGAGI (reference sequence). The CDR3 runs to 16 residues. This CDR3 reads CASYVGTFEGFETQYF. The CDR3 DNA reads TGTGCCAGCTATGTCGGGACTTTCGAGGGCTTTGAGACCCAGTACTTC.

The V call is TRBV4-2, the J call TRBJ1-1; 8 bases map to TRBD1. The CDR3 length is 15 residues. With V trimmed by 1 base and J by 5 bases, 6 bases remained unmatched. Germline values: CDR1 LGHNA, CDR2 YNFKEQ. Written as DNA, the CDR3 is TGTGCCAGCAGCCAAGCCCTACAGGGGGATACTGAAGCTTTCTTT. It codes for CASSQALQGDTEAFF.

The chain uses TRBV7-3 and TRBJ1-2; 8 nucleotides match TRBD1. V trimming: 1 base; J trimming: 8 bases; junction bases outside the gene matches: 12. CDR1 is SGHTA and CDR2 is FQGTGA in the germline V gene. This CDR3 is 16 amino acids long. CDR3 DNA sequence: TGTGCCAGCAGCTTAAAGGTTGGGCAGGGGGCGCGGGGCTACACCTTC. Residues: CASSLKVGQGARGYTF. The full variable domain, rest sourced from reference TRBV7-3 and TRBJ1-2, is GAGVSQTPSNKVTEKGKYVELRCDPISGHTALYWYRQSLGQGPEFLIYFQGTGAADDSGLPNDRFFAVRPEGSVSTLKIQRTERGDSAVYLCASSLKVGQGARGYTFGSGTRLTVV.

J is TRBJ2-7 and V is TRBV13, with D maybe TRBD1 (7 bases). The V gene lost 8 bases and the J gene lost 2 bases, with 16 bases spanning the gap. CDR3 length: 14 residues. The germline V gene encodes CDR1 PRHDT and CDR2 FYEKMQ (reference sequence). The CDR3 DNA sequence: TGTGCCAGCTCCACGGGGGACAGCGCCTACGAGCAGTACTTC. Translated: CASSTGDSAYEQYF.

The chain joins TRBV11-2 to TRBJ2-5, with no clear D. V was clipped by 4 bases and J by 2 bases, with 8 bases between them. This CDR3 comprises 13 residues. Germline V gene data show CDR1 as SGHAT and CDR2 as FQNNGV. The DNA of the CDR3 is TGTGCCAGCAGCTGGGCAGGTCAAGAGACCCAGTACTTC. Protein sequence: CASSWAGQETQYF.

This clone has only a few counts. The chain employs TRBV5-1 and TRBJ2-3; TRBD2 matches at 8 bases. The CDR3 has 16 amino acids. Per germline, CDR1 SGHRS and CDR2 YFSETQ. V shed 0 bases and J 0 bases; nucleotides not matched to a gene: 3. The CDR3 loop is CASSLATSGSTDTQYF. CDR3 in DNA: TGCGCCAGCAGCTTGGCCACTAGCGGTAGCACAGATACGCAGTATTTT.